These T cell receptor beta chains were read from a single sample in a study of blood T cells in healthy people across ages. Using its own MiXCR run on the 5' RACE reads, TCRdb lists one record per CDR3 protein. This table holds roughly 2 million distinct CDR3 sequences, around half found once. Source material: blood. The receptors here all came from a middle-aged woman in good health. The CDR3 runs from the conserved cysteine through the conserved F or W. The order of the fields is J gene, clone size, D gene, V gene, CDR3 protein, CDR3 DNA. D genes are given only for firm matches. Clone size, where shown, is once, few, many, or a class for clones that have expanded.

>TRBJ1-4|few|TRBD1|TRBV18
CASSQQGGAQEKLFF
TGTGCCAGCTCACAACAAGGGGGCGCCCAGGAAAAACTGTTTTTT
>TRBJ2-7|few|.|TRBV6-6
CASNMVPEQYF
TGTGCCAGCAATATGGTCCCCGAGCAGTACTTC
>TRBJ2-5|few|.|TRBV29-1
CSVEVTNQETQYF
TGCAGCGTTGAAGTCACTAACCAAGAGACCCAGTACTTC
>TRBJ1-2|.|.|TRBV6-5
CASSYSNKVLIGRELGYDYTF
TGTGCCAGCAGTTACTCGAATAAAGTGTTAATTGGGAGGGAGCTGGGATATGACTACACCTTC
>TRBJ2-1|.|TRBD1|TRBV24-1
CATSDFSTGGKQFF
TGTGCCACCAGTGATTTTTCCACAGGGGGCAAGCAGTTCTTC
>TRBJ2-7|.|.|TRBV7-2
CASSARRGEGLEQYF
TGTGCCAGCAGCGCCCGACGGGGTGAGGGTCTCGAGCAGTACTTC
>TRBJ2-1|.|TRBD1|TRBV6-2/TRBV6-3
CASSYSPEDRSSYNEQFF
TGTGCCAGCAGTTACTCCCCCGAGGACAGGAGTTCCTACAATGAGCAGTTCTTC
>TRBJ2-1|few|.|TRBV11-2
CASSLVIQGNEQFF
TGTGCCAGCAGCTTAGTGATACAGGGCAATGAGCAGTTCTTC
>TRBJ2-5|few|TRBD2|TRBV7-2
CASSLATSGGEQETQYF
TGTGCCAGCAGCTTAGCGACTAGCGGGGGGGAGCAAGAGACCCAGTACTTC
>TRBJ2-1|.|.|TRBV2
CASMTVTASSYNEQFF
TGTGCCAGCATGACGGTTACGGCGAGCTCCTACAATGAGCAGTTCTTC
>TRBJ2-5|.|.|TRBV11-2
CASVRALFGETQYF
TGTGCCAGCGTACGGGCCCTATTCGGAGAGACCCAGTACTTC
>TRBJ2-3|.|.|TRBV24-1
CATSLGTSTDTQYF
TGTGCCACCAGCCTGGGGACTTCCACAGATACGCAGTATTTT
>TRBJ2-3|.|TRBD1|TRBV7-2
CASTARDREDTQYF
TGTGCCAGCACCGCGAGGGACAGGGAAGATACGCAGTATTTT
>TRBJ2-3|once|TRBD2|TRBV11-2
CASSSFIGGGPHTDTQYF
TGTGCCAGCAGCTCGTTTATCGGGGGGGGCCCCCACACAGATACGCAGTATTTT
>TRBJ1-2|few|.|TRBV20-1
CSAPPIMRSGYTF
TGCAGTGCTCCCCCCATTATGAGATCGGGCTACACCTTC
>TRBJ2-6|.|.|TRBV7-2
CASSSGGTNVLTF
TGTGCCAGCAGCTCGGGTGGGACCAACGTCCTGACTTTC
>TRBJ1-5|once|.|TRBV20-1
CSVTTDSNQPQHF
TGCAGTGTTACGACAGATAGCAATCAGCCCCAGCATTTT
>TRBJ2-7|.|.|TRBV5-6
CASSLFEVGSSYEQYF
TGTGCCAGCAGCTTGTTTGAGGTCGGAAGCTCCTACGAGCAGTACTTC
>TRBJ1-1|.|.|TRBV7-2
CASSLRRRLDSEAFF
TGTGCCAGCAGCTTACGAAGGAGACTGGACTCTGAAGCTTTCTTT
>TRBJ2-3|.|.|TRBV7-9
CVSSSGVETDTQYF
TGTGTCAGCAGCTCAGGGGTCGAGACAGATACGCAGTATTTT
>TRBJ2-6|few|.|TRBV29-1
CSVGERSSGANVLTF
TGCAGCGTCGGAGAACGTTCCTCGGGGGCCAACGTCCTGACTTTC
>TRBJ2-5|many|TRBD1|TRBV28
CASSFPLTGRMETQYF
TGTGCCAGCAGTTTCCCCCTGACAGGGCGTATGGAGACCCAGTACTTC
>TRBJ2-7|.|TRBD2|TRBV6-5
CASRRGDPYEQYF
TGTGCCAGCCGGCGGGGGGATCCCTACGAGCAGTACTTC
>TRBJ2-5|.|.|TRBV21-1
CASSFRTCQETQYF
TGTGCCAGCAGCTTCCGGACTTGTCAAGAGACCCAGTACTTC
>TRBJ2-7|.|TRBD2|TRBV5-5
CASSQTAGTGTSGGLYEQYF
TGTGCCAGCAGCCAGACTGCGGGAACCGGGACTAGCGGGGGTCTCTACGAGCAGTACTTC
>TRBJ1-2|.|.|TRBV29-1
CSVSQTNYGYTF
TGCAGCGTGTCCCAGACTAACTATGGCTACACCTTC
>TRBJ2-7|.|.|TRBV7-8
CASSLGTLAYF
TGTGCCAGCAGCTTAGGGACTCTTGCGTACTTC
>TRBJ2-1|.|TRBD2|TRBV20-1
CSAATSGGAYNEQFF
TGCAGTGCAGCTACTAGCGGGGGGGCCTACAATGAGCAGTTCTTC
>TRBJ1-5|.|.|TRBV28
CASSLHRGNQPQHF
TGTGCCAGCAGCCTTCACAGGGGCAATCAGCCCCAGCATTTT
>TRBJ1-2|once|.|TRBV7-2
CASSLAGNEGYTF
TGTGCCAGCAGCTTGGCAGGGAACGAGGGCTACACCTTC
>TRBJ2-1|few|.|TRBV7-2
CASSLAFRGAGNEQFF
TGTGCCAGCAGCTTAGCCTTCCGCGGGGCCGGCAATGAGCAGTTCTTC
>TRBJ2-3|.|.|TRBV20-1
CSARVGEGGGFTDTQYF
TGCAGTGCTAGAGTGGGGGAGGGGGGGGGCTTCACAGATACGCAGTATTTT
>TRBJ1-6|.|.|TRBV7-3
CASSRTVGNSPLHF
TGTGCCAGCAGCCGGACAGTCGGCAATTCACCCCTCCACTTT
>TRBJ2-5|.|TRBD2|TRBV6-5
CASSFSGGDQETQYF
TGTGCCAGCAGTTTTAGCGGGGGGGACCAAGAGACCCAGTACTTC
>TRBJ2-2|few|.|TRBV12-3/TRBV12-4
CASSPGTLNTGELFF
TGTGCCAGCAGTCCAGGGACATTGAACACCGGGGAGCTGTTTTTT
>TRBJ2-7|few|.|TRBV6-2/TRBV6-3
CASSYDGGNSYEQYF
TGTGCCAGCAGTTACGACGGGGGCAACTCCTACGAGCAGTACTTC
>TRBJ2-1|.|TRBD1|TRBV18
CASSPLNPGQGNNEQFF
TGTGCCAGCTCACCACTAAATCCGGGACAGGGTAACAATGAGCAGTTCTTC